The entry below describes one T cell receptor beta chain. Its specific antigen is unknown. Base qualities are not at hand, and no much larger clone is one base apart. Stable Graves' hyperthyroidism was defined as the absence of progression to ophthalmopathy over 18 months of follow-up. Hyperthyroidism patients were aged 18 to 65 years and newly diagnosed, with disease duration of less than 2 months. The study excluded patients with uncontrolled infections, other autoimmune diseases, pregnancy or lactation. Diagnoses relied on clinical symptoms, serum thyroxine and TRAb, thyroid ultrasound and orbital computed tomography. Ficoll-Paque density gradient centrifugation was used to isolate PBMCs from about 9.4 ml of fresh peripheral blood. Total RNA was extracted with Trizol reagent, and quality was checked on an Agilent 2100 Bioanalyzer. TCR beta CDR3 regions were amplified from RNA transcripts. The TCR CDR3 was subjected to a first round of RT-PCR using the HTBI primer set and the Qiagen OneStep RT-PCR kit. A second multiplex PCR round built the libraries, followed by size selection and purification. Libraries were sequenced paired-end with 100 bp reads on an Illumina HiSeq2000. Per the authors' processing: SOAPnuke was used to process the raw data, with reads discarded if the reads contained adapters or uncalled bases, had a mean Phred below 15, or lacked an exact constant-primer or identifier match. High-quality paired reads were merged using COPE v1.2.5, and each unique nucleotide sequence was defined as a clonotype. MiTCR v1.1 was used to align the clonotypes against IMGT TRBV, TRBD and TRBJ reference segments. The analysis included only V-J combinations with a frequency above 0.0001, which together covered 99% to 99.2% of the repertoires. The TCS score was defined as the ratio of F50 (clonal expansion) to E x V (chaos), calculated using BLOSUM62-based TCRdist between CDR3 peptides within each V-J. Welch's t-statistics and random forest reduced roughly 530 V-J features to fewer than 15, which were used in a naive Bayes classifier (R e1071). The similarity between thyroid and blood repertoires was quantified using the Morisita-Horn index. TCRdb took the public reads, trimmed them with fastp at Q25, ran MiXCR for clone calling and kept in-frame beta chains. All rows with the same CDR3 protein become a single entry with the most common DNA and genes. These V and J calls derive from TCRdb rather than the authors' analysis. The sample table holds just under 750,000 distinct CDR3 sequences, of which about a third were seen once. Roughly 30% of the sample is taken by the ten largest.

This specimen belongs to a study of T cells in Graves' hyperthyroidism and ophthalmopathy (dated by TCRdb to the late 2010s). About the study as a whole: Peripheral blood samples were taken at the time of initial diagnosis, prior to any treatment. TCR V-J signatures able to tell the groups apart were searched for in a discovery cohort of around 95 patients, of whom around 42 had Graves' ophthalmopathy and 57 had stable Graves' hyperthyroidism. An independent validation cohort of 18 to 20 hyperthyroidism patients and about 15 patients who later progressed to ophthalmopathy tested prospective prediction of ophthalmopathy. The 100 discovery patients were divided at random into training and test sets in a 7:3 ratio. Thyroid tissue and blood T-cell repertoires from six Graves' hyperthyroidism patients were also compared in the study. Once sampling was done, hyperthyroidism patients were given methimazole at a starting dose of 30 mg daily, whereas ophthalmopathy patients were given high-dose intravenous methylprednisolone. The paper reports TCR Vbeta CDR3 sequencing of 130 to 150 peripheral blood samples: around 41 ophthalmopathy, 70 to 85 hyperthyroidism and around 17 progressor patients.

Study-wide conclusions, independent of this receptor: Sample size was not statistically predetermined, and investigators were not blinded to group allocation. In validation, the model predicted progression to ophthalmopathy with 55% to 71% sensitivity and 72.22% specificity, a median of 6.5 months before onset. Most expanded thyroid clonotypes (frequency above 0.001) were also found in blood, which suggests that blood repertoires may mirror thyroid immune responses. A 13 V-J signature model separated ophthalmopathy from stable hyperthyroidism, with approximately 87% sensitivity and roughly 84% specificity in cross-validation and 80%/75% in testing.

Sample: blood. The sequence derives from a woman aged 40 to 55 with Graves' hyperthyroidism.

The base sequence is TGTGCCAGCAGTGACTCAGGGACAGACACCGGGGAGCTGTTTTTT. It translates as CASSDSGTDTGELFF. The chain is encoded by TRBV6-4 joined to TRBJ2-2, with TRBD1 identical over 7 junction bases. V is cut back by 0 bases and J by 3 bases, with 1 base in the junction unmatched. The CDR1 and CDR2 encoded by the germline V gene are MRHNA and SNTAGT. Inclusive of the bounding cysteine and phenylalanine, the CDR3 is 15 residues long. Left in the record is the CDR3 DNA by itself, 45 bases read in frame from the first base.